This T cell receptor (beta chain) was profiled in a study of cytomegalovirus exposure and HLA in healthy donors. Regarding this clone: What it recognizes is unknown.

General study points: A later analysis appeared to link common viral pathogens to several of the most significant clusters. The authors later linked a missense DCLRE1C variant to TCR beta V- and J-gene trimming.

The PCR used 60 Vbeta and 13 Jbeta primers. This table comes from immunoSEQ multiplex PCR, and its TCRdb copy is limited to in-frame clones, with some not included. Altogether about 250,000 clones are present, roughly two thirds being singletons, with the ten largest covering 2% to 2.5%. The CDR3 sequence is 12 residues long. Trimming removed 1 base from V and 7 bases from J, with 5 bases in between. Germline loops: CDR1 SGHDN, CDR2 FVKESK. The V and J genes are TRBV14 and TRBJ2-4; D remains ambiguous. This sequence was found in a female donor in good health and CMV-seronegative. Sequencing input: PBMCs. Here the CDR3 DNA reads TGTGCCAGCAGCCAAGTAGAGAACATTCAGTACTTC. This translates into CASSQVENIQYF.